The 23 T cell receptor beta chains below come from one sample, sequenced in a study of blood T cell repertoires in COVID-19 (dated by TCRdb to the early 2020s). Libraries were built with the immunoSEQ multiplex PCR assay. Held by TCRdb, this immuneACCESS table contains in-frame sequences only and omits some clones. Under half of the omission traces to an unresolved V gene where checked; the cause of the rest is unknown. The sample records 200,000 to 250,000 clones, approximately 85% of which are singletons. The ten biggest clones cover approximately 8% of the sample. Sequenced input: peripheral blood. The receptors derive from a woman between 45 and 65 years old with active or convalescent COVID-19.

V gene TRBV9 combines with J gene TRBJ2-2; the D gene is possibly TRBD1 (5 bases). The germline V gene has CDR1 SGDLS and CDR2 YYNGEE. The ends were cut back, 3 bases at V and 2 bases at J, with 11 bases in the middle. The CDR3 runs 15 residues. This chain's CDR3 is CASSAVTDNTGELFF. The CDR3 region has the DNA TGTGCCAGCAGCGCCGTGACAGATAACACCGGGGAGCTGTTTTTT.

In this sample, this clone turned up once. The rearrangement uses TRBV5-4 and TRBJ1-2; no clear D gene. The CDR3 is 15 residues long. Germline V CDR1 and CDR2: SGHNT, YYREEE (reference sequence). Trimming removed 4 bases from V and 4 bases from J, with 17 bases in between. Written as DNA, the CDR3 is TGTGCCAGCAGCACGGGTCCCGGGAGCCTCTATGGCTACACCTTC. It yields the protein CASSTGPGSLYGYTF. The variable domain in full, completed from reference TRBV5-4 and TRBJ1-2, reads ETGVTQSPTHLIKTRGQQVTLRCSSQSGHNTVSWYQQALGQGPQFIFQYYREEENGRGNFPPRFSGLQFPNYSSELNVNALELDDSALYLCASSTGPGSLYGYTFGSGTRLTVV.

The chain is built from TRBV7-9 and TRBJ2-7, with TRBD1 identical over 8 bases. CDR1 and CDR2 from the germline V gene are SEHNR and FQNEAQ (reference sequence). This CDR3 comprises 13 residues. With V trimmed by 5 bases and J by 5 bases, 5 bases remained unmatched. The DNA for the CDR3 is TGTGCCAGCAGCCTGTGGACAGGGAACGAGCAGTACTTC. Translated, it gives CASSLWTGNEQYF. Drawing the rest from reference TRBV7-9 and TRBJ2-7, the complete variable domain is DTGVSQNPRHKITKRGQNVTFRCDPISEHNRLYWYRQTLGQGPEFLTYFQNEAQLEKSRLLSDRFSAERPKGSFSTLEIQRTEQGDSAMYLCASSLWTGNEQYFGPGTRLTVT.

The chain employs TRBV18 and TRBJ1-3, with 8 bases lining up with TRBD1. Germline-derived CDR1 and CDR2 are KGHSH and LQKENI. The V gene end was trimmed by 5 bases and the J gene end by 2 bases; junction bases not matched to a gene: 8. The CDR3 extends over 16 amino acids. The CDR3 is CASSSPTRGPGNTIYF. For the CDR3, the DNA is TGTGCCAGCTCATCCCCAACCAGGGGGCCTGGAAACACCATATATTTT.

The chain has TRBV7-2 and TRBJ1-2; 8 bases fit TRBD1. V lost 6 bases to trimming and J lost 2 bases; unmatched junction nucleotides: 5. The germline V gene has CDR1 SGHTA and CDR2 FQGNSA. CDR3 length: 14 amino acids. CDR3 sequence: CASSINRGNYGYTF. The CDR3 bases are TGTGCCAGCAGTATCAACAGGGGGAACTATGGCTACACCTTC.

The chain joins TRBV28 to TRBJ2-7; 8 nucleotides agree with TRBD2. Germline V lookup: CDR1 MDHEN, CDR2 SYDVKM. Trimming cost V 10 bases and J 0 bases; bases outside gene matches: 8. CDR3 length: 14 residues. The CDR3 nucleotides read TGTGCCACGCACTTAGCGGGACTCTCCTACGAGCAGTACTTC. Translated, it gives CATHLAGLSYEQYF.

This rearrangement joins TRBV11-2 to TRBJ1-6; possible D gene TRBD1, 6 bases. Germline V lookup: CDR1 SGHAT, CDR2 FQNNGV. The CDR3 is 17 amino acids. The ends were cut back, 3 bases at V and 9 bases at J, with 21 bases in the middle. CDR3 amino acids: CASSLGLPQGRSSPLHF. In nucleotides, the CDR3 is TGTGCCAGCAGCTTGGGCTTGCCACAGGGTCGAAGTTCACCCCTCCACTTT.

The rearrangement uses TRBV5-4 and TRBJ1-1, with 7 bases matching TRBD1. The CDR3 is made up of 19 amino acids. In germline, CDR1 is SGHNT, CDR2 YYREEE (reference sequence). J was trimmed by 3 bases and V by 5 bases; bases with no gene match: 22. The CDR3 is CASRSGLRTTDRADTEAFF. Written as DNA, the CDR3 is TGTGCCAGCAGGTCGGGCTTACGAACCACCGACAGGGCGGACACTGAAGCTTTCTTT. Drawing the rest from reference TRBV5-4 and TRBJ1-1, the complete variable domain is ETGVTQSPTHLIKTRGQQVTLRCSSQSGHNTVSWYQQALGQGPQFIFQYYREEENGRGNFPPRFSGLQFPNYSSELNVNALELDDSALYLCASRSGLRTTDRADTEAFFGQGTRLTVV.

The V gene is TRBV14, the J gene TRBJ2-1; 7 nucleotides match TRBD2. Germline trimming cut 1 base from V and 9 bases from J; bases unmatched to any gene: 9. From germline, CDR1 is SGHDN and CDR2 FVKESK. The CDR3 has 15 residues. The CDR3 sequence: CASSQAKWEGFEQFF. The CDR3, as DNA: TGTGCCAGCAGCCAAGCGAAGTGGGAGGGGTTTGAGCAGTTCTTC.

The V call is TRBV6-5, the J call TRBJ1-4; TRBD1 matches 7 bases. This CDR3 spans 12 amino acids. Germline CDR1 and CDR2: MNHEY and SVGAGI. The ends lost 10 bases at V and 7 bases at J; junction bases unmatched: 6. CDR3 DNA: TGTGCCATACAGGGGCGGGCTGAAAAACTGTTTTTT. Translation: CAIQGRAEKLFF.

This clone was counted ten times or more. J is TRBJ2-7 and V is TRBV4-1; D might be TRBD2 (5 bases). V dropped 1 base and J dropped 5 bases, with 12 bases sitting between them. Germline V lookup: CDR1 MGHRA, CDR2 YSYEKL. The CDR3 totals 14 residues. The CDR3 bases are TGCGCCAGCAGCCAAGTTGTCGGAGGTGACGAGCAGTACGTC. Its translation: CASSQVVGGDEQYV.

This clone showed up just a few times. The chain couples TRBV29-1 to TRBJ2-2; 9 positions agree with TRBD2. Per the germline V gene, CDR1 is SQVTM and CDR2 is ANQGSEA. The CDR3 extends over 16 amino acids. V was pared by 5 bases and J by 7 bases, with 14 bases of the junction left unmatched. CDR3 bases: TGCAGCGTTCCGACTAGCGGAAGCCCCAAGGGCGGGGAGCTGTTTTTT. Translation gives CSVPTSGSPKGGELFF.

The rearrangement links TRBV10-3 to TRBJ1-2; 8 bases are a match to TRBD1. The germline V gene encodes CDR1 ENHRY and CDR2 SYGVKD. The V segment lost 8 bases and the J segment 2 bases; nucleotides outside the gene matches: 7. This CDR3 spans 14 amino acids. The CDR3, as DNA: TGTGCCATCTCTCGGGACAGGACCAACTATGGCTACACCTTC. Amino acids: CAISRDRTNYGYTF.

This clone came up many times. This chain uses TRBV6-5 with TRBJ2-7; the match to TRBD2 covers 7 bases. V shed 0 bases, J shed 7 bases, and the junction held 12 bases outside the gene matches. This CDR3 contains 16 residues. The germline gives CDR1 MNHEY, CDR2 SVGAGI. The CDR3 nucleotides are TGTGCCAGCAGTTACTCATTAGCAGCGGGGCTCGGGGAGCAGTACTTC. As protein: CASSYSLAAGLGEQYF.

This clone occurred a few times. The CDR3: CASSQGTSGHLLGKYF. The CDR3 DNA sequence: TGCGCCAGCAGCCAAGGGACTAGCGGGCACCTCCTGGGCAAGTATTTT. This chain links TRBV5-1 with TRBJ2-3; 12 bases are shared with TRBD2. This CDR3 region has 16 residues. In germline, CDR1 is SGHRS, CDR2 YFSETQ. With V trimmed by 4 bases and J by 13 bases, 16 bases remained unmatched. Filled out from reference TRBV5-1 and TRBJ2-3, the complete variable domain reads KAGVTQTPRYLIKTRGQQVTLSCSPISGHRSVSWYQQTPGQGLQFLFEYFSETQRNKGNFPGRFSGRQFSNSRSEMNVSTLELGDSALYLCASSQGTSGHLLGKYFGPGTRLTVL.

This chain uses TRBV15 with TRBJ1-2; no clear D. CDR1 is LNHNV, CDR2 YYDKDF, per germline (reference sequence). This CDR3 comprises 12 residues. V was shortened by 0 bases and J by 12 bases, with 11 bases between the two germline ends. The CDR3 DNA follows: TGTGCCACCAGCAGAGAAGCGAGGTCCCACACCTTC. This codes for CATSREARSHTF.

This chain uses TRBV27 with TRBJ2-5; tentatively, D is TRBD2 (7 bases). The CDR3 spans 14 residues. Germline loops: CDR1 MNHEY, CDR2 SMNVEV (reference sequence). Trimming left V 2 bases short and J 6 bases short, with 13 bases between. CDR3 nucleotides: TGTGCCAGCAGTTTAGCCCGGGGGGCTCAGACCCAGTACTTC. This encodes CASSLARGAQTQYF.

V and J are TRBV5-4 and TRBJ1-3, with D maybe TRBD1 (5 bases). The V gene lost 4 bases and the J gene lost 4 bases, with 12 bases spanning the gap. CDR1 is SGHNT, CDR2 YYREEE, per germline (reference sequence). The CDR3 totals 14 residues. CDR3 sequence: CASSQGRTGNTIYF. In DNA, the CDR3 is TGTGCCAGCAGCCAGGGCCGAACCGGAAACACCATATATTTT.

The rearrangement uses TRBV14 and TRBJ2-2; 10 bases match TRBD2. The CDR3 length is 19 residues. V was pared by 3 bases and J by 2 bases, with 12 bases of the junction left unmatched. Germline values: CDR1 SGHDN, CDR2 FVKESK. CDR3 sequence reads: CASSHRASGSGSNTGELFF. CDR3 in DNA: TGTGCCAGCAGCCACCGTGCTAGCGGGAGCGGGTCAAACACCGGGGAGCTGTTTTTT.

The rearrangement joins TRBV28 to TRBJ1-3, with TRBD1 as a possible D gene (5 bases). Trimming pared 5 bases from V and 1 base from J, leaving 6 bases between. CDR1 and CDR2 from the germline V gene are MDHEN and SYDVKM. CDR3 length: 13 residues. CDR3 in amino acids: CASSRGSGNTIYF. The DNA of the CDR3 is TGTGCCAGCAGTAGGGGATCTGGAAACACCATATATTTT.

The rearrangement joins TRBV11-2 to TRBJ1-2, with TRBD1 matching over 7 bases. This CDR3 region has 17 residues. Per germline, CDR1 SGHAT and CDR2 FQNNGV. Trimming cost V 2 bases and J 4 bases; bases outside gene matches: 13. In nucleotides, the CDR3 is TGTGCCAGCAGCTTACCGGGACAGTCCCCGATGGGCTATGGCTACACCTTC. Protein sequence: CASSLPGQSPMGYGYTF.

This clone showed up just once. The chain couples TRBV19 to TRBJ2-1, with D perhaps matching TRBD2 (7 bases). V lost 8 bases, J lost 2 bases, and 16 bases lay in between. This CDR3 is built from 15 residues. Germline values: CDR1 LNHDA, CDR2 SQIVND (reference sequence). CDR3 DNA: TGTGCCAGTGGGGGGGGCGGCCACGCCTACAATGAGCAGTTCTTC. Protein sequence: CASGGGGHAYNEQFF.

This chain joins TRBV6-2 or TRBV6-3 and TRBJ2-3; D gene unclear. The CDR3 is 13 residues long. Germline V gene lookup returns CDR1 MNHEY and CDR2 SVGEGT. Between the trimmed V and J ends, which lost 6 bases and 6 bases, there was a span of 13 bases. CDR3 nucleotides: TGTGCCAGCAGCCGCAGGCCATGGGATACGCAGTATTTT. Encoded protein: CASSRRPWDTQYF.